The 29 T cell receptor beta chains reported below all come from one sample, sequenced in a study of STAT5B mutations in CD4+ large granular lymphocyte leukemia. Sequencing was performed with immunoSEQ multiplex PCR; in TCRdb, only in-frame clones are kept and a portion is missing. Of approximately 28,000 clones listed, roughly 89% were seen once; the top ten hold around 0.41%. Sequencing was carried out using CD4+ T cells from blood buffy coats. The source is a human donor in good health.

The CDR3 loop reads CASSLGRRTGKSSNSPLHF. CDR3 coding DNA: TGTGCCAGCAGCTTAGGAAGAAGGACAGGGAAAAGTAGTAATTCACCCCTCCACTTT. The rearrangement joins TRBV7-8 to TRBJ1-6; 8 bases match TRBD1. The CDR3 loop spans 19 amino acids. Trimming cost V 1 base and J 6 bases; bases outside gene matches: 14. Germline V lookup: CDR1 SGHVS, CDR2 FQNEAQ.

This clone appeared a single time. The chain has TRBV7-2 and TRBJ2-3; no clear D. The CDR3 totals 15 residues. CDR1 is SGHTA and CDR2 is FQGNSA in the germline V gene. The ends were cut back, 1 base at V and 2 bases at J, with 10 bases in the middle. CDR3 DNA sequence: TGTGCCAGCAGCTTAGTGGCGGATCCCACAGATACGCAGTATTTT. This translates into CASSLVADPTDTQYF.

This chain links TRBV7-2 with TRBJ2-1, with D possibly TRBD2 on 7 matching bases. The CDR3 runs 14 residues. Looked up from germline, CDR1 is SGHTA and CDR2 is FQGNSA. V lost 0 bases to trimming and J lost 7 bases, with 10 bases between them. CDR3 region: CASSLAGGGNEQFF. In DNA, the CDR3 is TGTGCCAGCAGCTTAGCGGGAGGGGGGAATGAGCAGTTCTTC.

The chain combines TRBV19 with TRBJ2-7, with 7 bases lining up with TRBD1. V dropped 6 bases and J dropped 3; count of bases not matched to a gene: 11. The CDR3 runs 15 residues. Germline V gene sequence: CDR1 LNHDA, CDR2 SQIVND (reference sequence). CDR3 nucleotides: TGTGCCAGTAGCAGGGACAGCTCCGGGCTCTACGAGCAGTACTTC. It is translated as CASSRDSSGLYEQYF.

The rearrangement links TRBV19 to TRBJ2-7, with D hard to call. The V gene's germline CDR1 is LNHDA and CDR2 SQIVND (reference sequence). Trimming took 3 bases from V and 3 from J, leaving 15 bases between them. This CDR3 is 15 amino acids long. The CDR3 loop reads CASSIAPIEVYEQYF. The CDR3 bases are TGTGCCAGTAGTATTGCTCCAATAGAGGTCTACGAGCAGTACTTC.

This clone was picked up one time. The V gene is TRBV14, the J gene TRBJ1-1; tentative D call: TRBD1 (6 bases). The germline CDR1 and CDR2 sequences are SGHDN and FVKESK. V gave up 3 bases and J gave up 4 bases, with 15 bases separating them. The CDR3 length is 15 residues. CDR3 nucleotides: TGTGCCAGCAGCCAGGGGGGGGCTCTAGCCACTGAAGCTTTCTTT. Amino acid sequence: CASSQGGALATEAFF.

This clone has only one observation. V is TRBV28 and J is TRBJ2-6; the D is unclear. Trimming took 7 bases from V and 2 from J, leaving 18 bases between them. The germline CDR1 and CDR2 sequences are MDHEN and SYDVKM. The CDR3 spans 17 residues. CDR3 sequence reads: CASTSRIGTPGANVLTF. CDR3 DNA: TGTGCCAGCACAAGCAGGATAGGCACCCCTGGGGCCAACGTCCTGACTTTC.

The V call is TRBV29-1, the J call TRBJ2-7; 9 bases align to TRBD1. The CDR3 runs 14 residues. Germline CDR1 SQVTM, CDR2 ANQGSEA. J gave up 6 bases and V 3 bases, and 9 bases lay outside the gene matches. The CDR3 sequence: CSVEKGQGIGEQYF. Here the CDR3 DNA reads TGCAGCGTTGAGAAAGGACAGGGGATCGGCGAGCAGTACTTC.

The chain employs TRBV19 and TRBJ2-2, with unresolved D. The CDR3 totals 11 residues. V lost 5 bases to trimming and J lost 8 bases, with 6 bases between them. Germline V gene data show CDR1 as LNHDA and CDR2 as SQIVND (reference sequence). The CDR3 bases are TGTGCCAGTAGTCCGGGTGGGGAGCTGTTTTTT. Encoded protein: CASSPGGELFF.

The chain has TRBV5-6 and TRBJ1-6; perhaps TRBD1 as D (5 bases). The germline V and J ends were trimmed by 0 bases and 10 bases, with 17 bases remaining between them. This CDR3 comprises 16 residues. Germline V gene lookup returns CDR1 SGHDT and CDR2 YYEEEE. The CDR3 sequence is CASSLERGTVSSPLHF. CDR3 sequence (DNA): TGTGCCAGCAGCTTGGAACGAGGGACTGTAAGCTCACCCCTCCACTTT.

This rearrangement joins TRBV5-1 to TRBJ2-7; 8 nucleotides match TRBD1. This CDR3 spans 14 amino acids. Germline trimming cut 3 bases from V and 0 bases from J; bases unmatched to any gene: 2. Germline V gene data show CDR1 as SGHRS and CDR2 as YFSETQ. DNA for the CDR3: TGCGCCAGCAGCTGGGGACAGGCCTCCTACGAGCAGTACTTC. Its translation is CASSWGQASYEQYF.

This chain links TRBV18 with TRBJ1-5; tentatively, D is TRBD1 (6 bases). Between the trimmed V and J ends, which lost 3 bases and 4 bases, there was a span of 13 bases. Germline V gene lookup returns CDR1 KGHSH and CDR2 LQKENI. This CDR3 contains 15 residues. CDR3 residues: CASSPKVTGNQPQHF. CDR3 sequence (DNA): TGTGCCAGCTCACCCAAAGTGACAGGAAATCAGCCCCAGCATTTT.

As regards this clone: Within the sample, other DNA sequences also encode this same CDR3. The chain uses TRBV7-2 and TRBJ2-7; TRBD1 or TRBD2 may be the D gene (5 bases each). From germline, CDR1 is SGHTA and CDR2 FQGNSA. The CDR3 consists of 12 residues. The V end was cut by 5 bases, the J end by 2 bases, with 7 bases between. The CDR3 DNA reads TGTGCCAGCAGCCCGGGACCCTACGAGCAGTACTTC. Protein product: CASSPGPYEQYF.

The V and J genes are TRBV2 and TRBJ2-3; TRBD2 aligns across 8 bases. From germline, CDR1 is SNHLY and CDR2 FYNNEI. V was clipped by 2 bases and J by 4 bases; unmatched bases: 11. This CDR3 has 17 residues. The CDR3 DNA sequence: TGTGCCAGCAGTGAAACCCAAGCGGGAGTTAGGTCAGATACGCAGTATTTT. It yields the protein CASSETQAGVRSDTQYF.

This rearrangement joins TRBV4-2 to TRBJ2-7, with TRBD2 matching over 7 bases. CDR1 and CDR2 from the germline V gene are LGHNA and YNFKEQ. J gave up 0 bases and V 4 bases, and 3 bases lay outside the gene matches. CDR3 length: 14 amino acids. In DNA form, the CDR3 reads TGTGCCAGCAGCCGGGGCGGGGGCTCCTACGAGCAGTACTTC. This encodes CASSRGGGSYEQYF.

The chain carries TRBV7-9 and TRBJ2-3; the D is unclear. Germline-derived CDR1 and CDR2 are SEHNR and FQNEAQ (reference sequence). The CDR3 runs to 13 residues. The V gene lost 0 bases and the J gene lost 8 bases, with 9 bases spanning the gap. CDR3 sequence reads: CASSLAARPTQYF. In nucleotides, the CDR3 is TGTGCCAGCAGCTTAGCAGCCCGCCCTACGCAGTATTTT.

The V call is TRBV9, the J call TRBJ1-1; D might be TRBD1 (6 bases). Germline CDR1 reads SGDLS; CDR2 reads YYNGEE. The V end was cut by 0 bases, the J end by 4 bases, with 13 bases between. CDR3 length equals 15 residues. CDR3: CASSVEGGLGTEAFF. CDR3 in DNA: TGTGCCAGCAGCGTAGAAGGGGGGTTGGGCACTGAAGCTTTCTTT.

This CDR3 is CASKGESGNQPQHF. The CDR3 DNA is TGTGCCAGCAAGGGGGAGTCTGGCAATCAGCCCCAGCATTTT. The V gene is TRBV28, the J gene TRBJ1-5, with D perhaps TRBD1 (6 bases). V lost 7 bases and J lost 2, with 12 bases in between. CDR1 and CDR2 (germline): MDHEN, SYDVKM. The CDR3 runs 14 residues. Together with reference TRBV28 and TRBJ1-5, the CDR3 gives the full variable domain: DVKVTQSSRYLVKRTGEKVFLECVQDMDHENMFWYRQDPGLGLRLIYFSYDVKMKEKGDIPEGYSVSREKKERFSLILESASTNQTSMYLCASKGESGNQPQHFGDGTRLSIL.

J is TRBJ2-1 and V is TRBV7-8; no firm D call. The length of the CDR3 is 10 residues. CDR1 SGHVS and CDR2 FQNEAQ come from the germline V gene. V lost 9 bases and J lost 9, with 9 bases in between. CDR3 sequence reads: CASGGGEQFF. For the CDR3, the DNA is TGTGCCAGTGGCGGCGGTGAGCAGTTCTTC.

The chain employs TRBV19 and TRBJ2-2, with D perhaps TRBD2 (6 bases). The CDR3 spans 13 residues. V gave up 10 bases and J gave up 7 bases, with 16 bases separating them. Germline CDR1 LNHDA, CDR2 SQIVND (reference sequence). CDR3 protein: CATTQRRDGELFF. The CDR3 nucleotides read TGTGCCACCACACAAAGGAGGGACGGGGAGCTGTTTTTT.

This clone showed up just a few times. The chain links TRBV27 to TRBJ1-5; no clear D gene. Germline V gene data show CDR1 as MNHEY and CDR2 as SMNVEV (reference sequence). V shed 5 bases and J shed 0 bases, with 11 bases lying between them. The CDR3 contains 15 residues. CDR3 sequence: CASSPRINSNQPQHF. CDR3 bases: TGTGCCAGCAGTCCTAGGATCAATAGCAATCAGCCCCAGCATTTT.

V gene TRBV27 combines with J gene TRBJ2-3, with TRBD2 matching over 8 bases. The CDR3 extends over 14 amino acids. After removal of 4 bases from V and 3 bases from J, the junction contained 3 bases not matched to a gene. Germline V gives CDR1 MNHEY, CDR2 SMNVEV (reference sequence). The CDR3 coding sequence is TGTGCCAGCAGTTGGTCTAGCGGGACAGATACGCAGTATTTT. This encodes CASSWSSGTDTQYF.

This sequence joins TRBV6-1 and TRBJ2-4, with 10 bases aligning to TRBD1. The trim removed 7 bases at V and 10 bases at J, leaving 10 bases unmatched. The CDR3 totals 14 residues. Germline V gives CDR1 MNHNS, CDR2 SASEGT. The CDR3 loop is CASTPGQGSLIQYF. DNA for the CDR3: TGTGCCAGCACCCCGGGACAGGGGTCCCTTATTCAGTACTTC.

This rearrangement joins TRBV10-2 to TRBJ2-5, with 9 nucleotides matching TRBD1. Matching the DNA end better, TRBJ2-7 makes the J call doubtful. This CDR3 is 14 amino acids long. CDR1 and CDR2 from the germline V gene are WSHSY and SAAADI. The CDR3 here is CASSVGQGSYEQYF. The DNA of the CDR3 is TGCGCCAGCAGTGTGGGACAGGGATCCTACGAGCAGTACTTC.

V and J are TRBV6-1 and TRBJ2-1, with D unresolved. There are 14 residues in the CDR3. Deletions cut 7 bases from V and 7 bases from J, with 17 bases between. Germline CDR1 reads MNHNS; CDR2 reads SASEGT. CDR3 coding DNA: TGTGCCAGCAACGGGCTCCAAGGGTGGAATGAGCAGTTCTTC. The encoded protein is CASNGLQGWNEQFF.

This rearrangement joins TRBV23-1 to TRBJ2-1; 15 nucleotides agree with TRBD2. TRBV23-1 is an ORF for which the function is uncertain. V lost 1 base, J lost 0 bases, and 7 bases stayed unmatched. The CDR3 loop spans 20 amino acids. The CDR3 sequence: CASSQLRTSGRALSYNEQFF. The CDR3 nucleotides read TGCGCCAGCAGTCAATTGCGGACTAGCGGGAGGGCCCTCTCCTACAATGAGCAGTTCTTC.

This sequence joins TRBV29-1 and TRBJ1-2; D remains unclear. Germline assignment: CDR1 SQVTM and CDR2 ANQGSEA. V was cut by 7 bases and J by 13 bases, with 25 bases left in between. There are 13 residues in the CDR3. The DNA of the CDR3 is TGCAGCGCCGGCGAGGTTCTAGCCGAGAGATGCACCTTC. This translates into CSAGEVLAERCTF.

This chain links TRBV10-1 with TRBJ2-3; tentatively, D is TRBD2 (7 bases). This CDR3 region has 15 residues. Germline V lookup: CDR1 WNHNN, CDR2 SYGVQD (reference sequence). V lost 6 bases to trimming and J lost 4 bases, with 17 bases between them. The CDR3 region has the DNA TGCGCCAGCAGCCCCCCAGGGGCGGGAGCAGATACGCAGTATTTT. This encodes CASSPPGAGADTQYF.

This chain uses TRBV5-1 with TRBJ2-7; 8 positions match TRBD1. The CDR3 totals 13 residues. Germline lookup yields CDR1 SGHRS and CDR2 YFSETQ. Germline trimming cut 5 bases from V and 5 bases from J; bases unmatched to any gene: 6. CDR3 protein: CASRGQGADEQYF. CDR3 in DNA: TGCGCCAGCAGGGGGCAGGGGGCAGACGAGCAGTACTTC.